The 26 T cell receptor beta chains listed next were all sequenced from one sample in a study of blood T cell repertoires in COVID-19. TCRdb's copy holds only in-frame clones and misses some; the assay was immunoSEQ multiplex PCR. This sample yields nearly 350,000 clones, of which more than 75% are seen a single time; more than 1% belongs to the top ten. The sequenced sample was PBMCs or T cells enriched from blood (not recorded which). All receptors derive from a woman aged 25-40 years who had recovered from COVID-19.

The rearrangement links TRBV18 to TRBJ2-6, with D tentatively TRBD2 (5 bases). Germline assignment: CDR1 KGHSH and CDR2 LQKENI. This CDR3 contains 16 residues. The V end was cut by 3 bases, the J end by 0 bases, with 9 bases between. The CDR3 region is CASSPRENSGANVLTF. The CDR3 DNA follows: TGTGCCAGCTCACCTAGGGAGAACTCTGGGGCCAACGTCCTGACTTTC.

V is TRBV5-1 and J is TRBJ2-3; 10 bases map to TRBD2. V shed 0 bases, J shed 5 bases, and the junction held 6 bases outside the gene matches. The CDR3 totals 16 residues. Germline values: CDR1 SGHRS, CDR2 YFSETQ. The CDR3 protein is CASSLAGAGGRDTQYF. CDR3 coding DNA: TGCGCCAGCAGCTTGGCGGGAGCGGGGGGGCGAGATACGCAGTATTTT.

V is TRBV28 and J is TRBJ2-7, with 8 bases lining up with TRBD1. V lost 2 bases to trimming and J lost 5 bases; unmatched junction nucleotides: 5. Germline V gene sequence: CDR1 MDHEN, CDR2 SYDVKM. The CDR3 extends over 14 amino acids. The CDR3 sequence is CASSLAGQVHEQYF. CDR3 bases: TGTGCCAGCAGTTTAGCGGGACAGGTCCACGAGCAGTACTTC.

V is TRBV5-6 and J is TRBJ2-2, with 10 bases aligning to TRBD1. This CDR3 contains 16 residues. Germline V CDR1 and CDR2: SGHDT, YYEEEE. V gave up 1 base and J gave up 4 bases; unmatched junction bases: 4. CDR3 loop: CASSLIGQGGTGELFF. DNA for the CDR3: TGTGCCAGCAGCTTGATTGGACAGGGGGGCACCGGGGAGCTGTTTTTT.

The rearrangement links TRBV14 to TRBJ2-1; maybe TRBD2 (7 bases). Germline-derived CDR1 and CDR2 are SGHDN and FVKESK. The CDR3 contains 17 residues. The V end was cut by 3 bases, the J end by 5 bases, with 20 bases between. In DNA, the CDR3 is TGTGCCAGCAGCCACCCCGCGGGGGCGTATCAAAACAATGAGCAGTTCTTC. It codes for CASSHPAGAYQNNEQFF.

This clone came up once. The chain recombines TRBV7-6 with TRBJ2-1, with TRBD2 identical over 11 bases. Unmatched junction bases numbered 7, after V lost 5 bases and J lost 7 bases. CDR1 and CDR2 (germline): SGHVS, FNYEAQ. The CDR3 consists of 15 residues. The CDR3 DNA follows: TGTGCCAGCAGCATATTAGCGGGGGGGAAGAATGAGCAGTTCTTC. This codes for CASSILAGGKNEQFF.

The V and J genes are TRBV12-3 or TRBV12-4 and TRBJ2-7; TRBD2 might be the D (6 bases). CDR3 length equals 13 residues. Trimming removed 4 bases at V and 0 bases at J, with 7 bases between. CDR3 DNA sequence: TGTGCCAGCAGTTACGGGAGCTCCTACGAGCAGTACTTC. Amino acids: CASSYGSSYEQYF.

This rearrangement joins TRBV6-2 or TRBV6-3 to TRBJ2-7; D gene uncertain. CDR3 size: 13 residues. The germline V gene encodes CDR1 MNHEY and CDR2 SVGEGT. V was cut by 6 bases and J by 2 bases, with 11 bases left in between. As DNA, the CDR3 is TGTGCCAGCAGCCCTCTCGGTCCCTACGAGCAGTACTTC. It specifies CASSPLGPYEQYF.

V and J are TRBV27 and TRBJ2-2; TRBD2 agrees at 7 bases. There are 14 residues in the CDR3. Germline V gene data show CDR1 as MNHEY and CDR2 as SMNVEV (reference sequence). The J segment lost 5 bases and the V segment lost 8 bases, leaving 8 bases of the junction unmatched. CDR3 DNA: TGTGCCAGCGCGATAGCGGGCGAGACCGGGGAGCTGTTTTTT. Translated: CASAIAGETGELFF.

The rearrangement links TRBV2 to TRBJ1-1; D is undetermined. V was clipped by 9 bases and J by 2 bases, with 7 bases between them. The CDR3 length is 11 residues. Per the germline V gene, CDR1 is SNHLY and CDR2 is FYNNEI. Here the CDR3 reads CARGRNTEAFF. Here the CDR3 DNA reads TGTGCCAGGGGCCGAAACACTGAAGCTTTCTTT.

The chain couples TRBV12-5 to TRBJ2-1; 11 bases are a match to TRBD2. V was pared by 5 bases and J by 6 bases, with 6 bases of the junction left unmatched. The CDR3 consists of 15 residues. CDR1 and CDR2 (germline): LGHNT, FRNRAP. The CDR3: CASGLSGGASNEQFF. The CDR3 nucleotides are TGTGCTAGTGGTCTTAGCGGGGGGGCCTCCAATGAGCAGTTCTTC.

This clone was seen once. V usage is TRBV7-8 and J usage is TRBJ2-5, with 7 bases aligning to TRBD1. The trim removed 4 bases at V and 3 bases at J, leaving 2 bases unmatched. From germline, CDR1 is SGHVS and CDR2 FQNEAQ. CDR3 length equals 13 residues. This CDR3 is CASSSGTEETQYF. The CDR3 DNA is TGTGCCAGCAGCTCAGGGACAGAAGAGACCCAGTACTTC. The full variable domain, in which reference TRBV7-8 and TRBJ2-5 provide the parts outside the CDR3, is GAGVSQSPRYKVAKRGQDVALRCDPISGHVSLFWYQQALGQGPEFLTYFQNEAQLDKSGLPSDRFFAERPEGSVSTLKIQRTQQEDSAVYLCASSSGTEETQYFGPGTRLLVL.

The rearrangement joins TRBV15 to TRBJ1-4; 12 bases line up with TRBD1. Germline assignment: CDR1 LNHNV and CDR2 YYDKDF (reference sequence). The V and J ends lost 1 base and 2 bases, in that order; junction bases with no gene match: 11. The CDR3 spans 20 residues. In DNA form, the CDR3 reads TGTGCCACCAGCAGAGGCCCGGGACAGGGGGCAGGGGTGACTAATGAAAAACTGTTTTTT. This gives the protein CATSRGPGQGAGVTNEKLFF. The complete variable domain, with remaining parts taken from reference TRBV15 and TRBJ1-4, reads DAMVIQNPRYQVTQFGKPVTLSCSQTLNHNVMYWYQQKSSQAPKLLFHYYDKDFNNEADTPDNFQSRRPNTSFCFLDIRSPGLGDTAMYLCATSRGPGQGAGVTNEKLFFGSGTQLSVL.

This chain uses TRBV7-2 with TRBJ2-5, with 10 bases that match TRBD1. This CDR3 region has 14 residues. Germline V gene sequence: CDR1 SGHTA, CDR2 FQGNSA. J lost 5 bases, V lost 5 bases, and 5 bases had no gene match. CDR3 DNA sequence: TGTGCCAGCAGCCTGTGGACAGGGGGGGAGACCCAGTACTTC. Translating it yields CASSLWTGGETQYF.

This clone appeared a few times. The chain links TRBV10-1 to TRBJ2-1, with 8 positions matching TRBD1. Germline CDR1 reads WNHNN; CDR2 reads SYGVQD (reference sequence). V lost 2 bases to trimming and J lost 3 bases; unmatched junction nucleotides: 3. The CDR3 runs 15 residues. CDR3 amino acids: CASSEPGTGYNEQFF. The CDR3 DNA reads TGCGCCAGCAGTGAGCCCGGGACAGGCTACAATGAGCAGTTCTTC.

The chain has TRBV11-2 and TRBJ1-1; 10 bases map to TRBD1. Germline CDR1 reads SGHAT; CDR2 reads FQNNGV. This CDR3 has 15 residues. With 5 bases clipped from V and 1 base from J, the junction kept 4 bases outside the gene matches. CDR3: CASSPWTGGNTEAFF. CDR3 nucleotides: TGTGCCAGCAGCCCTTGGACAGGGGGGAACACTGAAGCTTTCTTT.

J is TRBJ2-7 and V is TRBV3-1 (or the pseudogene TRBV3-2); 7 bases agree with TRBD1. The ends lost 2 bases at V and 1 base at J; junction bases unmatched: 5. This CDR3 is built from 15 residues. CDR1 is LGHDT, CDR2 YNNKEL, per germline (reference sequence). In DNA, the CDR3 is TGTGCCAGCAGCCAACGGGACAGCAATTCCTACGAGCAGTACTTC. It translates to CASSQRDSNSYEQYF.

The chain recombines TRBV12-3 or TRBV12-4 with TRBJ2-7; 7 nucleotides align to TRBD1. V shed 3 bases, J shed 3 bases, and the junction held 2 bases outside the gene matches. There are 13 residues in the CDR3. For the CDR3, the DNA is TGTGCCAGCAGTTTGACAGGGAACTACGAGCAGTACTTC. Amino acid sequence: CASSLTGNYEQYF.

The V call is TRBV5-1, the J call TRBJ2-7; 9 bases are shared with TRBD2. V gave up 4 bases and J gave up 1 base; unmatched junction bases: 6. The germline V gene has CDR1 SGHRS and CDR2 YFSETQ. The CDR3 length is 15 residues. CDR3: CASSAAGGFSYEQYF. CDR3 DNA sequence: TGCGCCAGCAGCGCAGCGGGGGGTTTTTCCTACGAGCAGTACTTC.

The CDR3 loop is CASSFGQLGMNTEAFF. The DNA for the CDR3 is TGTGCCAGCTCATTCGGACAGTTGGGGATGAACACTGAAGCTTTCTTT. This chain uses TRBV18 with TRBJ1-1; possible D gene TRBD1, 6 bases. This CDR3 has 16 amino acids. Germline values: CDR1 KGHSH, CDR2 LQKENI. Trimming pared 5 bases from V and 0 bases from J, leaving 16 bases between.

V usage is TRBV6-5 and J usage is TRBJ2-5; D uncertain. V was cut by 2 bases and J by 2 bases, with 9 bases left in between. This CDR3 comprises 14 residues. Germline V gives CDR1 MNHEY, CDR2 SVGAGI. In DNA, the CDR3 is TGTGCCAGCAGTTACGGTGGTCGGCAAGAGACCCAGTACTTC. Translation gives CASSYGGRQETQYF.

This clone has only one observation. Here the CDR3 reads CASSISTGLTYEQYF. For the CDR3, the DNA is TGTGCCAGCAGCATTAGCACAGGGTTAACCTACGAGCAGTACTTC. The J gene is TRBJ2-7, the V gene TRBV11-2, with TRBD1 as a possible D gene (6 bases). The V gene's germline CDR1 is SGHAT and CDR2 FQNNGV. With 5 bases removed from V and 2 bases from J, the gap between germline ends came to 16 bases. There are 15 residues in the CDR3.

The chain couples TRBV30 to TRBJ2-2, with a tentative D call TRBD1 (6 bases). This CDR3 has 16 residues. Germline V gives CDR1 GTSNPN, CDR2 SVGIG (reference sequence). The germline V and J ends were trimmed by 0 bases and 1 base, with 12 bases remaining between them. CDR3 amino acids: CAWSVLGHWNTGELFF. CDR3 nucleotide sequence: TGTGCCTGGAGTGTACTGGGACACTGGAACACCGGGGAGCTGTTTTTT.

The chain couples TRBV7-2 to TRBJ2-2; D is uncertain. The CDR3 is 12 residues long. V dropped 4 bases and J dropped 8 bases, with 8 bases sitting between them. Germline CDR1 is SGHTA and CDR2 is FQGNSA. CDR3 nucleotide sequence: TGTGCCAGCAGCTCAACTGTGGGGGAGCTGTTTTTT. Translation: CASSSTVGELFF.

In the case of this clone: This CDR3 is also generated by other DNA sequences in the sample. CDR3 sequence: CASSPPGTDTQYF. The DNA of the CDR3 is TGTGCCAGCTCACCACCCGGTACAGATACGCAGTATTTT. The chain uses TRBV18 and TRBJ2-3; no firm D call. This CDR3 is 13 amino acids long. V lost 0 bases and J 3 bases, leaving 4 bases between the germline ends. Germline V gene sequence: CDR1 KGHSH, CDR2 LQKENI. Full variable domain (outside the CDR3, taken from reference TRBV18 and TRBJ2-3): NAGVMQNPRHLVRRRGQEARLRCSPMKGHSHVYWYRQLPEEGLKFMVYLQKENIIDESGMPKERFSAEFPKEGPSILRIQQVVRGDSAAYFCASSPPGTDTQYFGPGTRLTVL.

V usage is TRBV3-1 (or the pseudogene TRBV3-2) and J usage is TRBJ2-7; D uncertain. Trimming removed 0 bases at V and 0 bases at J, with 3 bases between. CDR1 is LGHDT and CDR2 is YNNKEL in the germline V gene (reference sequence). The CDR3 extends over 13 amino acids. DNA of the CDR3: TGTGCCAGCAGCCAAGATCACTCCTACGAGCAGTACTTC. Translated: CASSQDHSYEQYF.